This T cell receptor (beta chain) was sequenced during a study of blood T cell repertoires in COVID-19. Whole-study context: Samples taken during acute and convalescent COVID-19 were collected in the United States, Italy and Spain. The analysed material was cDNA or gDNA that came from T cells, B-cell-depleted T cells, or PBMCs.

In the original workflow: How many nucleated cells were present was estimated from reference gene primer amplification. TCRdb's table, derived via immunoSEQ multiplex PCR, lists solely in-frame clones and lacks some. The DNA gave D and trimming, while V, J and clone size come from that table. Of 250,000 to 300,000 clones listed, 88% are singletons. This CDR3 has 13 residues. After removal of 4 bases from V and 6 bases from J, the junction contained 6 bases not matched to a gene. Germline CDR1 SGHRS, CDR2 YFSETQ. The TCR comes from a woman aged 25-40 years who had recovered from COVID-19. Material: peripheral blood. This sequence joins TRBV5-1 and TRBJ1-2, with 7 bases aligning to TRBD1. The CDR3 region has the DNA TGCGCCAGCAGCCCCGGGACAGCCAATGGCTACACCTTC. This translates into CASSPGTANGYTF. The full variable domain, its missing parts supplied by reference TRBV5-1 and TRBJ1-2, is KAGVTQTPRYLIKTRGQQVTLSCSPISGHRSVSWYQQTPGQGLQFLFEYFSETQRNKGNFPGRFSGRQFSNSRSEMNVSTLELGDSALYLCASSPGTANGYTFGSGTRLTVV.